This T cell receptor beta chain comes out of a study of T cells expressing NK-cell markers. Background on the study: Source material for TCR beta repertoires consisted of sorted CD3+CD56+NKG2C+, CD3+CD56+NKG2C- and CD3+CD56-NKG2C+ T cells. HCMV seropositivity marked seven of the eight sequenced donors; one was seronegative. Study-wide results and limits: A few donors likewise had their CD3+CD56-NKG2C+ fraction led by these clonotypes.

5'RACE template switching built TCR beta cDNA with unique molecular identifiers. TCRdb derives one entry per CDR3 protein from the 5' RACE reads, leaving out DNA. This table holds about 390,000 distinct CDR3 sequences. CDR1 and CDR2 from the germline V gene are LGHNT and FRNRAP. The CDR3 contains 13 residues. Comment on this clonotype: What it binds is not known.

The clonotype originates from a woman aged 45-65 years in good health. The sample consisted of blood T cells: a sorted CD56 or NKG2C T cell subset, CD4+ or CD8+ T cells, or bulk PBMC T cells (not recorded which). V is TRBV12-5 and J is TRBJ1-1. CDR3: CASATGSYSEAFF.